Below are 2 T cell receptor beta chains sequenced from a single sample in a study of T cells after yellow fever vaccination. TCRdb called the 5' RACE reads again in MiXCR, with one record for every CDR3 protein. The repertoire includes nearly 550,000 distinct CDR3 sequences, about 19% of them detected once, and roughly an eighth sits in the top ten. Sample: PBMCs, taken 15 days after the yellow fever booster vaccination. These receptors came from a man between 25 and 39 years old who received the YFV17D yellow fever vaccine.

V gene TRBV3-1 combines with J gene TRBJ2-1; 12 bases are shared with TRBD2. Germline CDR1 LGHDT, CDR2 YNNKEL (reference sequence). The V and J ends lost 2 bases and 8 bases, in that order; junction bases with no gene match: 4. The CDR3 length is 15 residues. The CDR3 loop reads CASSQSSGRVDEQFF. The CDR3 nucleotides are TGTGCCAGCAGCCAATCTAGCGGGAGGGTAGATGAGCAGTTCTTC.

This clonotype has only a few counts. The chain recombines TRBV7-9 with TRBJ2-5; TRBD1 matches 9 bases. The CDR3 is made up of 14 amino acids. V trimming: 4 bases; J trimming: 5 bases; junction bases outside the gene matches: 5. CDR1 SEHNR and CDR2 FQNEAQ come from the germline V gene (reference sequence). Here the CDR3 reads CASSSTGGRETQYF. The CDR3 DNA reads as TGTGCCAGCAGCTCGACAGGGGGTCGGGAGACCCAGTACTTC.